The entry that follows covers one T cell receptor (beta chain) sequence. The data were obtained in a study of blood T cell repertoires in COVID-19. About the research overall: PBMCs, B-cell-depleted T cells, or T cells were the source of the cDNA or gDNA that made up the material.

This CDR3 is built from 12 residues. The germline V gene encodes CDR1 MNHEY and CDR2 SVGAGI. V was shortened by 8 bases and J by 4 bases, with 11 bases between the two germline ends. Sequenced by immunoSEQ multiplex PCR; TCRdb stores in-frame clones only, minus some. The sample holds 240,000 or so clones, over 75% seen once. The receptor comes from a man aged 25-45 years who had recovered from COVID-19. The V call is TRBV6-5, the J call TRBJ1-2; D is unclear. Sequencing used peripheral blood. Written as DNA, the CDR3 is TGTGCCAGCGCACTATTAGCCTATGGCTACACCTTC. Translating it yields CASALLAYGYTF.